The 9 T cell receptor beta chains listed next were all sequenced from one sample in a study of T-cell reconstitution after alpha-beta-depleted transplantation in children (dated by TCRdb to the mid-2010s). Library construction relied on PCR. The listed sequencing device is Illumina HiSeq 2500. TCR library preparation used molecular barcoding, with unique molecular identifiers applied to normalize quantification of the TCRbeta repertoire. The raw public data were reprocessed by TCRdb itself: fastp quality trimming at Q25, MiXCR clonotype calling, in-frame beta chains only. Identical CDR3 protein sequences are pooled into one entry, listed with their most common genes and DNA. The sample includes about 500,000 distinct CDR3 sequences, with about 33% observed a single time. The top ten constitute 2% to 2.5% of the sample. Material: PBMCs from the stem cell graft donor, obtained from the stem cell graft. These receptors were collected from a human donor who donated a stem cell graft to a child with aplastic anemia.

This clonotype was recorded many times. The chain is built from TRBV20-1 and TRBJ2-1; 7 nucleotides align to TRBD2. V dropped 6 bases and J dropped 6; count of bases not matched to a gene: 8. This CDR3 is built from 13 residues. In germline, CDR1 is DFQATT, CDR2 SNEGSKA (reference sequence). The chain's CDR3 is CSAIRDYVNEQFF. As DNA, the CDR3 is TGCAGTGCAATCAGGGACTATGTCAATGAGCAGTTCTTC.

This sequence joins TRBV29-1 and TRBJ1-2; the D gene is possibly TRBD1 (5 bases). The V gene lost 6 bases and the J gene lost 8 bases, with 13 bases spanning the gap. CDR3 length: 11 amino acids. Germline CDR1 SQVTM, CDR2 ANQGSEA. The CDR3 here is CSVGALWGYTF. The DNA of the CDR3 is TGCAGCGTCGGGGCTCTCTGGGGCTACACCTTC. The full variable domain, rest sourced from reference TRBV29-1 and TRBJ1-2, is SAVISQKPSRDICQRGTSLTIQCQVDSQVTMMFWYRQQPGQSLTLIATANQGSEATYESGFVIDKFPISRPNLTFSTLTVSNMSPEDSSIYLCSVGALWGYTFGSGTRLTVV.

The table lists this clonotype with a few counts. V usage is TRBV6-1 and J usage is TRBJ2-7; 12 bases fit TRBD2. Trimming cost V 6 bases and J 3 bases; bases outside gene matches: 6. Germline assignment: CDR1 MNHNS and CDR2 SASEGT. The CDR3 sequence is 15 residues long. The CDR3 is CASSSGLAGIYEQYF. The CDR3 DNA reads TGTGCCAGCAGCTCCGGACTAGCGGGAATCTACGAGCAGTACTTC.

CDR3 amino acids: CASRQTGQRMNTEAFF. CDR3 coding DNA: TGTGCCAGCAGACAAACGGGACAGCGCATGAACACTGAAGCTTTCTTT. The chain joins TRBV6-1 to TRBJ1-1; TRBD1 agrees at 7 bases. The V gene end was trimmed by 6 bases and the J gene end by 0 bases; junction bases not matched to a gene: 10. From germline, CDR1 is MNHNS and CDR2 SASEGT. This CDR3 region has 16 residues.

The V call is TRBV20-1, the J call TRBJ2-1, with no clear D. Trimming cost V 0 bases and J 0 bases, with 15 bases left between them. CDR1 and CDR2 (germline): DFQATT, SNEGSKA (reference sequence). This CDR3 contains 17 residues. This chain's CDR3 is CSARDRPGPSSYNEQFF. CDR3 nucleotides: TGCAGTGCTAGAGATAGGCCAGGCCCGAGCTCCTACAATGAGCAGTTCTTC.

V and J are TRBV4-3 and TRBJ1-4; D is unresolved. The CDR3 spans 12 residues. Germline-derived CDR1 and CDR2 are LGHNA and YSLEER. Trimming cost V 3 bases and J 5 bases, with 4 bases left between them. CDR3 bases: TGCGCCAGCAGCCATGCAAATGAAAAACTGTTTTTT. Translating gives CASSHANEKLFF.

A few counts support this clonotype. The J gene is TRBJ2-1, the V gene TRBV12-3 or TRBV12-4; possibly TRBD2 for D (7 bases). V was clipped by 6 bases and J by 2 bases, with 14 bases between them. This CDR3 has 15 amino acids. CDR3 in DNA: TGTGCCAGCAGCAGAGGGGGGGGCCCCTACAATGAGCAGTTCTTC. Its translation: CASSRGGGPYNEQFF.

This clonotype showed up just a few times. This CDR3 fails to terminate in the conserved phenylalanine or tryptophan, so it likely reflects a read error. The DNA is left out, because the CDR3 cannot be placed on it with certainty; the CDR3 is given as TCRdb lists it. V usage is TRBV6-2 or TRBV6-3 and J usage is TRBJ2-7; whether TRBD2, the table's D call, matches the DNA was not checked. The germline V gene encodes CDR1 MNHEY and CDR2 SVGEGT. The CDR3 comprises 13 residues, both ends counted. CDR3: CASSYSGLTQKAI.

The chain employs TRBV20-1 and TRBJ1-5, with TRBD1 as a possible D gene (5 bases). Germline values: CDR1 DFQATT, CDR2 SNEGSKA (reference sequence). The CDR3 runs to 13 residues. The germline V and J ends were trimmed by 7 bases and 3 bases, with 13 bases remaining between them. CDR3 residues: CSVPGRINQPQHF. DNA of the CDR3: TGCAGTGTCCCGGGACGGATCAATCAGCCCCAGCATTTT.